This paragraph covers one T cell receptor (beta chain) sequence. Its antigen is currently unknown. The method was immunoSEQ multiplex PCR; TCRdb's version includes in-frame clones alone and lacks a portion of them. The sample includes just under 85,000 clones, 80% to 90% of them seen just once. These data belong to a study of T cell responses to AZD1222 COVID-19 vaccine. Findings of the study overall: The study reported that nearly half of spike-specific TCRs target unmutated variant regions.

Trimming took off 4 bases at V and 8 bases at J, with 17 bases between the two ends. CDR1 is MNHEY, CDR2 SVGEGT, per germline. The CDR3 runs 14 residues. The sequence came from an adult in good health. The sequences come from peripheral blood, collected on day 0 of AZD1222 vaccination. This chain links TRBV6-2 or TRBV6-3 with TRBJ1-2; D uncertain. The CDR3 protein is CASSSGSLPWGYTF. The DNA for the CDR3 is TGTGCCAGCAGTTCCGGCAGCCTCCCTTGGGGCTACACCTTC.